The 9 T cell receptor beta chains below come from one sample, sequenced in a study of CD8 T cells in ankylosing spondylitis. TCRdb reprocessed the 5' RACE reads with MiXCR, giving one entry per CDR3 protein. The sample shows 250,000 or so distinct CDR3 sequences, about 10% of them seen only once. Material for sequencing was blood, either unsorted or a sorted T cell fraction (not recorded which). The receptor set was obtained from a male donor with ankylosing spondylitis or in good health (not recorded which).

This clonotype was seen many times. The V gene is TRBV29-1, the J gene TRBJ2-3, with a tentative D call TRBD2 (5 bases). The CDR3 covers 14 residues. In germline, CDR1 is SQVTM, CDR2 ANQGSEA. V shed 7 bases and J shed 5 bases, with 19 bases lying between them. The CDR3 here is CSATSSVEGDTQYF. The CDR3 bases are TGCAGCGCGACGAGTTCCGTCGAGGGAGATACGCAGTATTTT.

This clonotype was detected many times. The chain joins TRBV5-1 to TRBJ2-3; 8 nucleotides match TRBD2. J was trimmed by 2 bases and V by 3 bases; bases with no gene match: 8. CDR1 SGHRS and CDR2 YFSETQ come from the germline V gene. The CDR3 is 16 residues long. Written as DNA, the CDR3 is TGCGCCAGCAGCTCACTCAGCGGGGGAACCACAGATACGCAGTATTTT. Translation gives CASSSLSGGTTDTQYF. Drawing the rest from reference TRBV5-1 and TRBJ2-3, the complete variable domain is KAGVTQTPRYLIKTRGQQVTLSCSPISGHRSVSWYQQTPGQGLQFLFEYFSETQRNKGNFPGRFSGRQFSNSRSEMNVSTLELGDSALYLCASSSLSGGTTDTQYFGPGTRLTVL.

The CDR3 loop is CSAQGQGDQPQHF. CDR3 coding DNA: TGCAGTGCCCAAGGACAGGGGGATCAGCCCCAGCATTTT. The V and J genes are TRBV20-1 and TRBJ1-5; 10 nucleotides align to TRBD1. The junction had 4 bases not matched to a gene; V was cut back by 6 bases and J by 5 bases. The CDR3 has 13 amino acids. Germline CDR1 reads DFQATT; CDR2 reads SNEGSKA (reference sequence).

This clonotype has more than one count but fewer than ten. A much larger clone lies a single base off, so this may be a read error. The gene calls are TRBV14 and TRBJ2-1; 10 bases fit TRBD2. Germline CDR1 reads SGHDN; CDR2 reads FVKESK. Germline trimming cut 4 bases from V and 1 base from J; bases unmatched to any gene: 1. The CDR3 is 15 amino acids. The CDR3 region has the DNA TGTGCCAGCAGCCTTAGCGGGAGGTCCTACAATGAGCAGTTCTTC. Its protein is CASSLSGRSYNEQFF.

This clonotype was found a few times. This sequence joins TRBV7-9 and TRBJ2-2, with a possible D match to TRBD2 (6 bases). The CDR3 runs 14 residues. Deletions cut 7 bases from V and 8 bases from J, with 17 bases between. Germline CDR1 is SEHNR and CDR2 is FQNEAQ (reference sequence). CDR3 protein: CASTPSSVIGELFF. The CDR3 DNA sequence: TGTGCCAGCACACCATCTAGCGTCATAGGGGAGCTGTTTTTT.

The rearrangement uses TRBV6-1 and TRBJ2-3; a weak D match, TRBD2 (7 bases). V gave up 4 bases and J gave up 0 bases, with 11 bases separating them. The CDR3 loop spans 15 amino acids. Germline CDR1 MNHNS, CDR2 SASEGT. In DNA, the CDR3 is TGTGCCAGCAGTGTAGGGGGGGGGAGCACAGATACGCAGTATTTT. Protein: CASSVGGGSTDTQYF.

V and J are TRBV5-5 and TRBJ2-5, with unresolved D. V was trimmed by 3 bases and J by 0 bases, leaving 9 bases between them. CDR3 length: 14 residues. The germline CDR1 and CDR2 sequences are SGHKS and YYEKEE (reference sequence). The CDR3 reads CASSSRQNQETQYF. The CDR3 coding sequence is TGTGCCAGCAGCTCTCGGCAAAACCAAGAGACCCAGTACTTC.

The rearrangement uses TRBV19 and TRBJ2-1, with 10 bases identical to TRBD2. The CDR3 loop spans 16 amino acids. CDR1 is LNHDA and CDR2 is SQIVND in the germline V gene (reference sequence). V lost 0 bases, J lost 8 bases, and 7 bases stayed unmatched. CDR3 coding DNA: TGTGCCAGTAGTATAGATCGGGCTAGCGGGAGCGATGAGCAGTTCTTC. It specifies CASSIDRASGSDEQFF.

This clonotype has at least ten counts. This chain uses TRBV7-9 with TRBJ2-7; D may correspond to TRBD1 or TRBD2 (5 bases each). V dropped 8 bases and J dropped 2 bases, with 7 bases sitting between them. Germline V gives CDR1 SEHNR, CDR2 FQNEAQ (reference sequence). This CDR3 spans 11 amino acids. CDR3 sequence (DNA): TGTGCCAGCGGGGGTACCTACGAGCAGTACTTC. As protein: CASGGTYEQYF.